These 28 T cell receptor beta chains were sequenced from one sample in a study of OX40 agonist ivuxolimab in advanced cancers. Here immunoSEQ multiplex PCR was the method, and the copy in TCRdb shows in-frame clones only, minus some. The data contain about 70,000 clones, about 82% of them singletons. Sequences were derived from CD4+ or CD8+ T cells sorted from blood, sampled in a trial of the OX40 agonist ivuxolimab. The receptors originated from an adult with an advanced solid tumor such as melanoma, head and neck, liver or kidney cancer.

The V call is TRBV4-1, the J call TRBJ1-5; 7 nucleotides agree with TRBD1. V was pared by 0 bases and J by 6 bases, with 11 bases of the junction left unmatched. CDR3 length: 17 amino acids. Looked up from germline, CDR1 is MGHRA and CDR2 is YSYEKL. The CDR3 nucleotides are TGCGCCAGCAGCCAAGACCTAGGGGGCGGAAGGGCTCAGCCCCAGCATTTT. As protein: CASSQDLGGGRAQPQHF.

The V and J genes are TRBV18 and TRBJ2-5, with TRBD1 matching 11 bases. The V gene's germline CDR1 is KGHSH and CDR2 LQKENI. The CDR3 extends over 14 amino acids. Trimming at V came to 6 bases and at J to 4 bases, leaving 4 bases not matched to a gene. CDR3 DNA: TGTGCCAGCTCCTGGACAGGGGGCGCAGAGACCCAGTACTTC. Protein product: CASSWTGGAETQYF.

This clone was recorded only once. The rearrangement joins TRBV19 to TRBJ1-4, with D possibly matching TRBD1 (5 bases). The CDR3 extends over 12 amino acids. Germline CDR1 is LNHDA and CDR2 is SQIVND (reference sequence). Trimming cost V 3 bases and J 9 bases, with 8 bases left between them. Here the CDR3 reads CASSIGGKKLFF. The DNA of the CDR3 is TGTGCCAGTAGTATTGGGGGGAAAAAACTGTTTTTT.

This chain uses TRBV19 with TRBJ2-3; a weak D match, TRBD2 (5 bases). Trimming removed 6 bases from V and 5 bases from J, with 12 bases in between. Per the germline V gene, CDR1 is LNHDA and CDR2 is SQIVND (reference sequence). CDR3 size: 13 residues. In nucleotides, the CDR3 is TGTGCCAGTAGCGAGAGGGCGGGAGATACGCAGTATTTT. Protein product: CASSERAGDTQYF.

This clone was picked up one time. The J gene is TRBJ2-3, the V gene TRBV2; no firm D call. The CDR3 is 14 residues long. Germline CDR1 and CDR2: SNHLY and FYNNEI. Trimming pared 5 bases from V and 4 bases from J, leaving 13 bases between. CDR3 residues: CASSYRPKADTQYF. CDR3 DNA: TGTGCCAGCAGTTACAGACCGAAAGCAGATACGCAGTATTTT.

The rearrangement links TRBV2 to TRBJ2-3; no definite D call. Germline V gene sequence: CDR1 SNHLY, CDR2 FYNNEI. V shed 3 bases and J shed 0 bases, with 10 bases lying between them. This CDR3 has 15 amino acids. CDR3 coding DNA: TGTGCCAGCAGTGAGGAGAGAACGAGCACAGATACGCAGTATTTT. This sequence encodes CASSEERTSTDTQYF.

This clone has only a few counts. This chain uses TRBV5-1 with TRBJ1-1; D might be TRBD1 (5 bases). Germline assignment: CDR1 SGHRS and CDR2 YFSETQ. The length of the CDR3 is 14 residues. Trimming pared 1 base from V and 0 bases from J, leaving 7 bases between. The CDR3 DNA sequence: TGCGCCAGCAGCTTGCAGGGAGTGAACACTGAAGCTTTCTTT. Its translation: CASSLQGVNTEAFF.

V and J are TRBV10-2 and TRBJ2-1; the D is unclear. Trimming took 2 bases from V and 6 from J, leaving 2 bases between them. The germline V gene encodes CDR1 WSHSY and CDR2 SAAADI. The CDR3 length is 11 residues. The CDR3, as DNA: TGCGCCAGCAGTGAGGGCAATGAGCAGTTCTTC. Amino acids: CASSEGNEQFF.

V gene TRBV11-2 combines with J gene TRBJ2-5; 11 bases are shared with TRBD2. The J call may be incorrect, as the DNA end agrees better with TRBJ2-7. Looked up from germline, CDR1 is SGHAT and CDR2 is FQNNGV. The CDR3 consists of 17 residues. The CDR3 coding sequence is TGTGCCAGCAGCGCCTTAACTAGCGGGAGTCTCCCCTACGAGCAGTACTTC. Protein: CASSALTSGSLPYEQYF.

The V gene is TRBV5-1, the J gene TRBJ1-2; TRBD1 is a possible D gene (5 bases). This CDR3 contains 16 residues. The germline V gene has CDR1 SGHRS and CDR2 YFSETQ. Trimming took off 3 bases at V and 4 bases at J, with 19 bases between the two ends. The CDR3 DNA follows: TGCGCCAGCAGCTGGGAATTGGGGGGAATAAGCTATGGCTACACCTTC. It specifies CASSWELGGISYGYTF.

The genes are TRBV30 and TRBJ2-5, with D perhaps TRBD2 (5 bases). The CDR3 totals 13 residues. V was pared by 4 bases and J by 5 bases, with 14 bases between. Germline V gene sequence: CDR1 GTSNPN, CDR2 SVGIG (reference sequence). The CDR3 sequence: CAWTDGVRETQYF. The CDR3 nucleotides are TGTGCCTGGACCGACGGGGTGCGGGAGACCCAGTACTTC. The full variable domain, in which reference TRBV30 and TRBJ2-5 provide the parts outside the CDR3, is SQTIHQWPATLVQPVGSPLSLECTVEGTSNPNLYWYRQAAGRGLQLLFYSVGIGQISSEVPQNLSASRPQDRQFILSSKKLLLSDSGFYLCAWTDGVRETQYFGPGTRLLVL.

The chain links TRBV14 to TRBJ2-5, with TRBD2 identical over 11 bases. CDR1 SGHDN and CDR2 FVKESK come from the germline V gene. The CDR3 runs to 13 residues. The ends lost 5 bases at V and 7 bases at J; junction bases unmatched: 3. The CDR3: CASSSTSGGTQYF. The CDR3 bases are TGTGCCAGCAGCTCCACTAGCGGGGGGACCCAGTACTTC.

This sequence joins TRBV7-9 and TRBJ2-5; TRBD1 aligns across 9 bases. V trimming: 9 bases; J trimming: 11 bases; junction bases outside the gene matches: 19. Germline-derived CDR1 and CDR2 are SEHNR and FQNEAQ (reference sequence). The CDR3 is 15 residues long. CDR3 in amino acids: CASGDPGQGREAQYF. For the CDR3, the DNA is TGTGCCAGTGGCGATCCGGGACAGGGCCGCGAAGCGCAGTACTTC.

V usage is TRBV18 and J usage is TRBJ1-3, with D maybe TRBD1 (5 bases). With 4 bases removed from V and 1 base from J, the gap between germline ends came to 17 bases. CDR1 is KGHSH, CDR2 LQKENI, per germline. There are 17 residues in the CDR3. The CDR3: CASSQPGQAKSGNTIYF. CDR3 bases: TGTGCCAGCTCACAACCCGGACAAGCAAAATCTGGAAACACCATATATTTT. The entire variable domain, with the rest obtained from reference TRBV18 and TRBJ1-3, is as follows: NAGVMQNPRHLVRRRGQEARLRCSPMKGHSHVYWYRQLPEEGLKFMVYLQKENIIDESGMPKERFSAEFPKEGPSILRIQQVVRGDSAAYFCASSQPGQAKSGNTIYFGEGSWLTVV.

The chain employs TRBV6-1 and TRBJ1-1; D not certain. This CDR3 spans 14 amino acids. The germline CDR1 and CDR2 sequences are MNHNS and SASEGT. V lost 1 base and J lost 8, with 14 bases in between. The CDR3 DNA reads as TGTGCCAGCAGTGAAGACAGCCGCAGGTCGGAAGCTTTCTTT. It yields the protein CASSEDSRRSEAFF.

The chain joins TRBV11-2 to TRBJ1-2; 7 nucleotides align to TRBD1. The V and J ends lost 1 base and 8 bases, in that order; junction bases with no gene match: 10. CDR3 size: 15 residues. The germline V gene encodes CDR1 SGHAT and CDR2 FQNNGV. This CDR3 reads CASSLVGQANLGYTF. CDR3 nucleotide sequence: TGTGCCAGCAGCTTAGTAGGACAGGCCAACCTAGGCTACACCTTC.

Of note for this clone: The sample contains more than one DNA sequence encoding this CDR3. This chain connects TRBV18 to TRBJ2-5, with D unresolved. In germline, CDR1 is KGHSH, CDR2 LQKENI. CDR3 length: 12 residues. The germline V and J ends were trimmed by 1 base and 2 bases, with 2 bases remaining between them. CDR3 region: CASSPRQETQYF. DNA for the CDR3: TGTGCCAGCTCACCACGGCAAGAGACCCAGTACTTC.

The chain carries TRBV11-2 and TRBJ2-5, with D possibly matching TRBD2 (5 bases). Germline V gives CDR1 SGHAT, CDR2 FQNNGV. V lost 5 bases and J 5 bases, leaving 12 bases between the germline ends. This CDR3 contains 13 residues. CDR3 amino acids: CASSARRRETQYF. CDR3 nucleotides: TGTGCCAGCAGCGCAAGGAGGAGGGAGACCCAGTACTTC.

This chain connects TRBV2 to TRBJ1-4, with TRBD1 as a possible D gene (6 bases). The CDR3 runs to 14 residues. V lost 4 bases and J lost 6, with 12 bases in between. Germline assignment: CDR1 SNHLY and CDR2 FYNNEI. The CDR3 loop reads CASSVRRGDEKLFF. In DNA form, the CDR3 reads TGTGCCAGCAGTGTCCGCAGGGGAGATGAAAAACTGTTTTTT.

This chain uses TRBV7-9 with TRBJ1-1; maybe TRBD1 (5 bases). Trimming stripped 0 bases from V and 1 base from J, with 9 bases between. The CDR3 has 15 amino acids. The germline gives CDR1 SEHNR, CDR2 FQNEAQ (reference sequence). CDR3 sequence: CASSLAAGQNTEAFF. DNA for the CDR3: TGTGCCAGCAGCTTAGCGGCGGGGCAGAACACTGAAGCTTTCTTT. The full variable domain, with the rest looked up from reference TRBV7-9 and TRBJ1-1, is DTGVSQNPRHKITKRGQNVTFRCDPISEHNRLYWYRQTLGQGPEFLTYFQNEAQLEKSRLLSDRFSAERPKGSFSTLEIQRTEQGDSAMYLCASSLAAGQNTEAFFGQGTRLTVV.

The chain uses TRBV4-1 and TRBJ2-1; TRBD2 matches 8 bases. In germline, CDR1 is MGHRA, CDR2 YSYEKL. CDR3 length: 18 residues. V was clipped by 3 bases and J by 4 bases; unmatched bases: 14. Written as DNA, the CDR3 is TGCGCCAGCAGCCATCGGGGGATACGGGGGGGCCGTTACAATGAGCAGTTCTTC. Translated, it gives CASSHRGIRGGRYNEQFF.

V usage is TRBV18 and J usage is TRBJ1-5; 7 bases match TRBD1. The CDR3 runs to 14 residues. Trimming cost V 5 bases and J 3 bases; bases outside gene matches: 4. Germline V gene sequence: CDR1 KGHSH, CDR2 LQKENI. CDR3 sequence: CASSTTGTNQPQHF. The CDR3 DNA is TGTGCCAGCTCAACGACAGGGACCAATCAGCCCCAGCATTTT.

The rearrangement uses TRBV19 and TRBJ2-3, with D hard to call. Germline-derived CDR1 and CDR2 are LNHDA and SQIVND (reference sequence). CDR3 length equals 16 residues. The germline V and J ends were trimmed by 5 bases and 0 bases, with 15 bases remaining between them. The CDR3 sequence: CASSAPGRSSTDTQYF. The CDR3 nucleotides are TGTGCCAGTAGTGCGCCCGGGCGCTCTAGCACAGATACGCAGTATTTT.

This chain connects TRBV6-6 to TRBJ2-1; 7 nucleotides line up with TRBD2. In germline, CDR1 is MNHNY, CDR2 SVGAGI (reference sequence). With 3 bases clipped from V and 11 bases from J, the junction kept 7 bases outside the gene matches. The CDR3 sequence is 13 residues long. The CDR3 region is CASSYEVAGQQFF. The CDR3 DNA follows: TGTGCCAGCAGTTATGAGGTAGCGGGCCAGCAGTTCTTC.

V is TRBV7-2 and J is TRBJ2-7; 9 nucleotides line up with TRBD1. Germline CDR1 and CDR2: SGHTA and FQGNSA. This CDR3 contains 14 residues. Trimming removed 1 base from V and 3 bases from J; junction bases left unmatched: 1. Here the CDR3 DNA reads TGTGCCAGCAGCTTAGTGGGACAGGGCTACGAGCAGTACTTC. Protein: CASSLVGQGYEQYF. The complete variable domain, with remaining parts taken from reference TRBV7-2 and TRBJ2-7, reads GAGVSQSPSNKVTEKGKDVELRCDPISGHTALYWYRQSLGQGLEFLIYFQGNSAPDKSGLPSDRFSAERTGGSVSTLTIQRTQQEDSAVYLCASSLVGQGYEQYFGPGTRLTVT.

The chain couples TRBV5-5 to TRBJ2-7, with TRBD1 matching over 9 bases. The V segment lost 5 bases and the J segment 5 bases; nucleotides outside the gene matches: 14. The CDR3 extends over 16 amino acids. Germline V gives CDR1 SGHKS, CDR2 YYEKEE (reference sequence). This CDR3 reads CASSLLTGTGKDEQYF. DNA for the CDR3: TGTGCCAGCAGTCTCCTTACCGGGACAGGGAAGGACGAGCAGTACTTC. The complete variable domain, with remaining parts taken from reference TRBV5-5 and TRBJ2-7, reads DAGVTQSPTHLIKTRGQQVTLRCSPISGHKSVSWYQQVLGQGPQFIFQYYEKEERGRGNFPDRFSARQFPNYSSELNVNALLLGDSALYLCASSLLTGTGKDEQYFGPGTRLTVT.

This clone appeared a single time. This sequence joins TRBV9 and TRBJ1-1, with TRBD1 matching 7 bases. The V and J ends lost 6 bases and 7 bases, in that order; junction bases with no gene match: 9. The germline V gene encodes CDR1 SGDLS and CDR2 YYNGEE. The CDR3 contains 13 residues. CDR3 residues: CASNNRGRGEAFF. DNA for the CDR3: TGTGCCAGCAACAACAGGGGTAGGGGTGAAGCTTTCTTT.

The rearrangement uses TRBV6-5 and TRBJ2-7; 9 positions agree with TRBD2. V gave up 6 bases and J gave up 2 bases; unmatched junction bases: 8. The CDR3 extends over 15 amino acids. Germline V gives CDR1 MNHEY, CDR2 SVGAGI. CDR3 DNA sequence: TGTGCCAGCAGCTCAGCGGGGGGCGGTACCTACGAGCAGTACTTC. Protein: CASSSAGGGTYEQYF.